The 26 T cell receptor beta chains listed next were all sequenced from one sample in a study of OX40 agonist ivuxolimab in advanced cancers. Measured with immunoSEQ multiplex PCR; TCRdb has only the in-frame clones, and not every one. The sample lists about 48,000 clones; about 85% were seen once. The sample here was CD4+ or CD8+ T cells sorted from blood, taken in a trial of the OX40 agonist ivuxolimab. The receptors here all came from an adult with an advanced solid tumor such as melanoma, head and neck, liver or kidney cancer.

The chain combines TRBV4-3 with TRBJ1-2; perhaps TRBD1 as D (6 bases). The CDR3 consists of 17 residues. Germline V CDR1 and CDR2: LGHNA, YSLEER. Trimming left V 1 base short and J 0 bases short, with 15 bases between. This CDR3 is CASSQGGPGLSNYGYTF. CDR3 DNA sequence: TGCGCCAGCAGCCAAGGGGGGCCGGGTCTATCTAACTATGGCTACACCTTC.

V gene TRBV28 combines with J gene TRBJ1-5; D remains ambiguous. V gave up 1 base and J gave up 1 base, with 8 bases separating them. Germline V gives CDR1 MDHEN, CDR2 SYDVKM. This CDR3 comprises 15 residues. The CDR3 loop is CASSLYGKSNQPQHF. The CDR3 DNA reads TGTGCCAGCAGTTTATACGGAAAAAGCAATCAGCCCCAGCATTTT.

The rearrangement uses TRBV2 and TRBJ2-5; no definite D call. The V gene's germline CDR1 is SNHLY and CDR2 FYNNEI. This CDR3 has 10 residues. V gave up 5 bases and J gave up 2 bases, with 0 bases separating them. Written as DNA, the CDR3 is TGTGCCAGCAGTCAAGAGACCCAGTACTTC. It specifies CASSQETQYF.

This sequence joins TRBV19 and TRBJ2-1; D possibly corresponds to TRBD1 (6 bases). The V gene's germline CDR1 is LNHDA and CDR2 SQIVND (reference sequence). V lost 7 bases and J lost 8, with 15 bases in between. The CDR3 consists of 13 residues. As DNA, the CDR3 is TGTGCCAGTAAAAGGGGGAGTGGGGATGAGCAGTTCTTC. This gives the protein CASKRGSGDEQFF.

The chain uses TRBV6-5 and TRBJ1-1; no firm D call. CDR1 is MNHEY and CDR2 is SVGAGI in the germline V gene. This CDR3 comprises 14 residues. V was pared by 6 bases and J by 1 base, with 12 bases between. The CDR3 nucleotides read TGTGCCAGCAGGGAGACAACCCGGAACACTGAAGCTTTCTTT. It encodes CASRETTRNTEAFF.

This chain links TRBV5-1 with TRBJ2-5, with D uncertain. The CDR3 covers 13 residues. CDR1 is SGHRS and CDR2 is YFSETQ in the germline V gene. Deletions cut 0 bases from V and 5 bases from J, with 8 bases between. For the CDR3, the DNA is TGCGCCAGCAGCTTGGAGACGATGGAGACCCAGTACTTC. Its translation: CASSLETMETQYF. Variable domain in full (rest from reference TRBV5-1 and TRBJ2-5): KAGVTQTPRYLIKTRGQQVTLSCSPISGHRSVSWYQQTPGQGLQFLFEYFSETQRNKGNFPGRFSGRQFSNSRSEMNVSTLELGDSALYLCASSLETMETQYFGPGTRLLVL.

The V gene is TRBV30, the J gene TRBJ2-1; TRBD1 matches at 11 bases. V was pared by 4 bases and J by 10 bases, with 9 bases of the junction left unmatched. The germline V gene has CDR1 GTSNPN and CDR2 SVGIG (reference sequence). The CDR3 sequence is 14 residues long. CDR3 DNA sequence: TGTGCCTGGAACTTGGGGACAGGGGGTCGAGAGCAGTTCTTC. Translated, it gives CAWNLGTGGREQFF.

The chain couples TRBV5-6 to TRBJ2-4, with a possible D match to TRBD1 (6 bases). Trimming left V 0 bases short and J 8 bases short, with 9 bases between. CDR1 is SGHDT, CDR2 YYEEEE, per germline. CDR3 length: 13 residues. The CDR3 nucleotides read TGTGCCAGCAGCTTGGGGCAGGGGCACATTCAGTACTTC. Translating it yields CASSLGQGHIQYF.

Only one count was recorded for this clone. The chain is built from TRBV30 and TRBJ2-5; TRBD2 aligns across 13 bases. Trimming removed 1 base from V and 3 bases from J; junction bases left unmatched: 8. The CDR3 extends over 17 amino acids. Germline assignment: CDR1 GTSNPN and CDR2 SVGIG (reference sequence). CDR3: CAWSDLGLAGAKETQYF. CDR3 DNA sequence: TGTGCCTGGAGTGACCTTGGACTAGCGGGAGCGAAAGAGACCCAGTACTTC.

V gene TRBV6-1 combines with J gene TRBJ1-5; unclear D gene. This CDR3 has 19 amino acids. V lost 3 bases, J lost 0 bases, and 21 bases lay in between. Germline CDR1 reads MNHNS; CDR2 reads SASEGT. As DNA, the CDR3 is TGTGCCAGCAGTGACCTTCGACGGGCAGAAGATTATAGCAATCAGCCCCAGCATTTT. This translates into CASSDLRRAEDYSNQPQHF.

The V and J genes are TRBV5-1 and TRBJ2-7; D possibly corresponds to TRBD2 (6 bases). This CDR3 spans 14 amino acids. The V gene's germline CDR1 is SGHRS and CDR2 YFSETQ. Trimming removed 3 bases from V and 2 bases from J, with 12 bases in between. The CDR3 DNA follows: TGCGCCAGCAGCTCCGGGAGTCGAACCTACGAGCAGTACTTC. It translates to CASSSGSRTYEQYF.

The table lists this clone with a few counts. V and J are TRBV30 and TRBJ1-5; D gene uncertain. CDR1 is GTSNPN, CDR2 SVGIG, per germline (reference sequence). Trimming removed 5 bases at V and 4 bases at J, with 9 bases between. The CDR3 extends over 12 amino acids. The CDR3 is CAWSQSNQPQHF. DNA of the CDR3: TGTGCCTGGTCACAGTCAAATCAGCCCCAGCATTTT.

This clone was found a few times. V and J are TRBV7-2 and TRBJ1-2; D might be TRBD1 (5 bases). Germline V gives CDR1 SGHTA, CDR2 FQGNSA. The CDR3 is 13 amino acids. Trimming shortened V by 2 bases and J by 4 bases, and 8 bases separated the two germline ends. The CDR3 spells CASSLSRVYGYTF. CDR3 DNA sequence: TGTGCCAGCAGCTTAAGCAGGGTCTATGGCTACACCTTC.

V and J are TRBV25-1 and TRBJ1-4, with a possible D match to TRBD1 (6 bases). V shed 4 bases and J shed 2 bases, with 14 bases lying between them. The CDR3 is 16 amino acids. The V gene's germline CDR1 is MGHDK and CDR2 SYGVNS. The DNA of the CDR3 is TGTGCCAGCAGTGGGGGCGCTACAGGGACTAATGAAAAACTGTTTTTT. This sequence encodes CASSGGATGTNEKLFF.

V usage is TRBV6-5 and J usage is TRBJ2-1; TRBD1 matches 9 bases. V shed 5 bases, J shed 4 bases, and the junction held 6 bases outside the gene matches. Germline CDR1 MNHEY, CDR2 SVGAGI. This CDR3 is 15 amino acids long. The CDR3 sequence is CASSRGTGRYNEQFF. Here the CDR3 DNA reads TGTGCCAGCAGTCGTGGGACAGGGCGGTACAATGAGCAGTTCTTC.

The chain has TRBV28 and TRBJ1-2; D perhaps matches TRBD1 (6 bases). The CDR3 is made up of 14 amino acids. V gave up 6 bases and J gave up 3 bases, with 14 bases separating them. Germline values: CDR1 MDHEN, CDR2 SYDVKM. The DNA of the CDR3 is TGTGCCAGCAGGAAACAGGGAGATGACTATGGCTACACCTTC. Translation: CASRKQGDDYGYTF.

The chain has TRBV11-2 and TRBJ2-7; 8 nucleotides agree with TRBD2. With 2 bases clipped from V and 1 base from J, the junction kept 10 bases outside the gene matches. The CDR3 length is 17 residues. CDR1 is SGHAT and CDR2 is FQNNGV in the germline V gene. This CDR3 reads CASSLRSGAGLSYEQYF. In nucleotides, the CDR3 is TGTGCCAGCAGCTTACGTAGCGGGGCGGGTTTATCCTACGAGCAGTACTTC.

This chain links TRBV7-9 with TRBJ2-3, with a possible D match to TRBD2 (6 bases). Trimming pared 2 bases from V and 3 bases from J, leaving 12 bases between. The CDR3 covers 15 residues. Germline-derived CDR1 and CDR2 are SEHNR and FQNEAQ (reference sequence). CDR3 sequence (DNA): TGTGCCAGCAGCTTAACAGCGGGCGCAACAGATACGCAGTATTTT. It yields the protein CASSLTAGATDTQYF. Variable domain in full (rest from reference TRBV7-9 and TRBJ2-3): DTGVSQNPRHKITKRGQNVTFRCDPISEHNRLYWYRQTLGQGPEFLTYFQNEAQLEKSRLLSDRFSAERPKGSFSTLEIQRTEQGDSAMYLCASSLTAGATDTQYFGPGTRLTVL.

In its sample, this clone was seen once. The CDR3 nucleotides read TGTGCCAGCAAAAGGGATAGCAATCAGCCCCAGCATTTT. Its protein product is CASKRDSNQPQHF. The chain links TRBV2 to TRBJ1-5; D uncertain. The CDR3 has 13 amino acids. Trimming removed 7 bases at V and 0 bases at J, with 7 bases between. Germline V CDR1 and CDR2: SNHLY, FYNNEI.

The CDR3, as DNA: TGTGCCAGCAGCTTGACCACACTAGCGGGAGGGGCGGGCACCGGGGAGCTGTTTTTT. Encoded protein: CASSLTTLAGGAGTGELFF. The V gene is TRBV5-4, the J gene TRBJ2-2, with TRBD2 identical over 13 bases. Looked up from germline, CDR1 is SGHNT and CDR2 is YYREEE (reference sequence). V was clipped by 1 base and J by 4 bases; unmatched bases: 10. The CDR3 consists of 19 residues.

The CDR3: CATSRDQNTEAFF. DNA for the CDR3: TGTGCCACCAGCAGAGACCAGAACACTGAAGCTTTCTTT. V is TRBV15 and J is TRBJ1-1; unclear D gene. The CDR3 extends over 13 amino acids. The germline CDR1 and CDR2 sequences are LNHNV and YYDKDF (reference sequence). The germline V and J ends were trimmed by 0 bases and 1 base, with 3 bases remaining between them.

The rearrangement joins TRBV12-5 to TRBJ2-1; maybe TRBD2 (6 bases). V shed 1 base and J shed 3 bases, with 10 bases lying between them. The CDR3 spans 15 residues. In germline, CDR1 is LGHNT, CDR2 FRNRAP. The CDR3 sequence is CASGLEPGLYNEQFF. CDR3 nucleotide sequence: TGTGCTAGTGGTTTGGAACCGGGACTCTACAATGAGCAGTTCTTC.

This chain links TRBV18 with TRBJ2-1, with 8 bases matching TRBD2. The CDR3 runs to 15 residues. From germline, CDR1 is KGHSH and CDR2 LQKENI. J was trimmed by 8 bases and V by 4 bases; bases with no gene match: 10. The DNA of the CDR3 is TGTGCCAGCTCACGTTCGTTGGCGGGAGGCTATGAGCAGTTCTTC. Its translation is CASSRSLAGGYEQFF. The full variable domain, its missing parts supplied by reference TRBV18 and TRBJ2-1, is NAGVMQNPRHLVRRRGQEARLRCSPMKGHSHVYWYRQLPEEGLKFMVYLQKENIIDESGMPKERFSAEFPKEGPSILRIQQVVRGDSAAYFCASSRSLAGGYEQFFGPGTRLTVL.

The chain uses TRBV6-1 and TRBJ2-1; 8 bases are shared with TRBD2. The germline V gene has CDR1 MNHNS and CDR2 SASEGT. V lost 7 bases to trimming and J lost 8 bases; unmatched junction nucleotides: 7. The CDR3 covers 13 residues. Here the CDR3 reads CASTIGGRYEQFF. In DNA, the CDR3 is TGTGCCAGCACTATTGGCGGGAGGTATGAGCAGTTCTTC.

The chain recombines TRBV4-1 with TRBJ2-7; tentatively, D is TRBD2 (5 bases). The CDR3 consists of 15 residues. The germline V gene encodes CDR1 MGHRA and CDR2 YSYEKL. Trimming shortened V by 0 bases and J by 4 bases, and 13 bases separated the two germline ends. The CDR3 loop is CASSQEEAPHYEQYF. The DNA for the CDR3 is TGCGCCAGCAGCCAAGAGGAGGCCCCCCATTACGAGCAGTACTTC.

V gene TRBV2 combines with J gene TRBJ2-5; D unclear. Between the trimmed V and J ends, which lost 5 bases and 4 bases, there was a span of 8 bases. This CDR3 contains 12 residues. Looked up from germline, CDR1 is SNHLY and CDR2 is FYNNEI. CDR3 bases: TGTGCCAGCAGTACGGTGGGAGAGACCCAGTACTTC. The encoded protein is CASSTVGETQYF.